These 10 T cell receptor beta chains originate from one sample sequenced in a study of shared clonotypes between healthy human individuals. The table came from immunoSEQ multiplex PCR; TCRdb's copy has only in-frame clones and leaves some out. The top ten clones hold around 0.4% of a sample with about 2.3 million clones, roughly 93% of them seen once. The sequencing input was naive CD4+ T cells from PBMCs. Described subset: CD45RA+ positively selected. These receptors all come from a man aged 18 to 30 in good health. Some clones in this sample may be carry-over from other donors' samples.

V is TRBV5-1 and J is TRBJ2-1, with no clear D. There are 16 residues in the CDR3. With 0 bases removed from V and 2 bases from J, the gap between germline ends came to 12 bases. Germline V lookup: CDR1 SGHRS, CDR2 YFSETQ. The chain's CDR3 is CASSLASSATYNEQFF. The CDR3 nucleotides are TGCGCCAGCAGCTTGGCCTCCAGCGCCACCTACAATGAGCAGTTCTTC. The variable domain in full, with the rest retrieved from reference TRBV5-1 and TRBJ2-1, is KAGVTQTPRYLIKTRGQQVTLSCSPISGHRSVSWYQQTPGQGLQFLFEYFSETQRNKGNFPGRFSGRQFSNSRSEMNVSTLELGDSALYLCASSLASSATYNEQFFGPGTRLTVL.

J is TRBJ2-3 and V is TRBV25-1; D possibly corresponds to TRBD2 (5 bases). Trimming shortened V by 6 bases and J by 0 bases, and 13 bases separated the two germline ends. The CDR3 length is 15 residues. CDR1 and CDR2 from the germline V gene are MGHDK and SYGVNS. The CDR3 sequence is CASSPAGASTDTQYF. CDR3 coding DNA: TGTGCCAGCAGCCCGGCGGGTGCTAGCACAGATACGCAGTATTTT.

As regards this clone: A read error may produce the germline difference seen at one junction end. Other nucleotide sequences in the sample specify the same CDR3. The CDR3 loop is CASRTGGTEAFF. The CDR3 nucleotides read TGTGCCAGCAGGACAGGAGGAACTGAAGCCTTCTTT. J is TRBJ1-1 and V is TRBV28; perhaps TRBD1 as D (6 bases). Germline CDR1 reads MDHEN; CDR2 reads SYDVKM. The CDR3 is made up of 12 amino acids.

As to this clone: The same CDR3 can be traced to other DNA sequences in this sample. This chain links TRBV7-9 with TRBJ2-3; TRBD1 is a possible D gene (5 bases). The germline V and J ends were trimmed by 3 bases and 4 bases, with 8 bases remaining between them. In germline, CDR1 is SEHNR, CDR2 FQNEAQ (reference sequence). CDR3 size: 13 residues. This chain's CDR3 is CASSLAGSDTQYF. The CDR3 DNA is TGTGCCAGCAGCTTGGCAGGGTCAGATACGCAGTATTTT.

This sequence joins TRBV13 and TRBJ2-2; TRBD1 matches 8 bases. Germline V gene data show CDR1 as PRHDT and CDR2 as FYEKMQ (reference sequence). After removal of 4 bases from V and 4 bases from J, the junction contained 11 bases not matched to a gene. This CDR3 is 17 amino acids long. CDR3 sequence (DNA): TGTGCCAGCAGCTCCTCCCATGACAGGGGATTCACCGGGGAGCTGTTTTTT. It translates to CASSSSHDRGFTGELFF.

V gene TRBV7-9 combines with J gene TRBJ1-6; D remains unclear. Germline V lookup: CDR1 SEHNR, CDR2 FQNEAQ (reference sequence). Trimming removed 2 bases from V and 7 bases from J, with 3 bases in between. This CDR3 has 12 amino acids. The CDR3 sequence is CASSLQNSPLHF. In DNA form, the CDR3 reads TGTGCCAGCAGCTTACAGAATTCACCCCTCCACTTT.

About this clone: This sample includes further DNA sequences coding for the same CDR3. The chain carries TRBV9 and TRBJ2-1; TRBD2 matches at 10 bases. The CDR3 consists of 15 residues. Germline V CDR1 and CDR2: SGDLS, YYNGEE. The junction had 4 bases not matched to a gene; V was cut back by 2 bases and J by 5 bases. The CDR3 here is CASSVLAGVHNEQFF. CDR3 nucleotides: TGTGCCAGCAGCGTCCTAGCGGGAGTACACAATGAGCAGTTCTTC.

V usage is TRBV7-6 and J usage is TRBJ2-1; 9 bases align to TRBD2. With 3 bases clipped from V and 4 bases from J, the junction kept 4 bases outside the gene matches. This CDR3 region has 15 residues. Germline loops: CDR1 SGHVS, CDR2 FNYEAQ. For the CDR3, the DNA is TGTGCCAGCAGCTTTGAGCGGGAGGCTTACAATGAGCAGTTCTTC. Residues: CASSFEREAYNEQFF.

CDR3 nucleotides: TGTGCCAGCCAACGCTCCGGACCCCCCGGGGAGCTGTTTTTT. This translates into CASQRSGPPGELFF. The chain employs TRBV25-1 and TRBJ2-2; no reliable D call. In germline, CDR1 is MGHDK, CDR2 SYGVNS. The CDR3 has 14 residues. Trimming pared 8 bases from V and 6 bases from J, leaving 16 bases between.

The chain couples TRBV29-1 to TRBJ1-2; D is unresolved. CDR1 SQVTM and CDR2 ANQGSEA come from the germline V gene. The V end lost 8 bases, the J end lost 5 bases, and 18 bases lay between the germline ends. CDR3 length equals 13 residues. The chain's CDR3 is CSFGDEKKYGYTF. The CDR3 nucleotides are TGCAGCTTTGGGGATGAAAAGAAGTATGGCTACACCTTC. The full variable domain, with the rest looked up from reference TRBV29-1 and TRBJ1-2, is SAVISQKPSRDICQRGTSLTIQCQVDSQVTMMFWYRQQPGQSLTLIATANQGSEATYESGFVIDKFPISRPNLTFSTLTVSNMSPEDSSIYLCSFGDEKKYGYTFGSGTRLTVV.